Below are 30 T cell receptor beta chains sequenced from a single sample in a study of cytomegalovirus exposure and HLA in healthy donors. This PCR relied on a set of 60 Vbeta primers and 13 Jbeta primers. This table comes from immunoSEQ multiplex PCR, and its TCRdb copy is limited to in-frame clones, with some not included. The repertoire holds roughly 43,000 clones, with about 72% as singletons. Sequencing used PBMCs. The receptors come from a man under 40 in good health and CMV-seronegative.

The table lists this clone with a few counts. Here the CDR3 reads CASSPRETYEQYF. The CDR3 DNA is TGTGCCAGCTCACCACGGGAGACCTACGAGCAGTACTTC. The rearrangement joins TRBV18 to TRBJ2-7; perhaps TRBD2 as D (5 bases). The V and J ends lost 1 base and 2 bases respectively, with 6 bases between them. The V gene's germline CDR1 is KGHSH and CDR2 LQKENI. The CDR3 runs 13 residues.

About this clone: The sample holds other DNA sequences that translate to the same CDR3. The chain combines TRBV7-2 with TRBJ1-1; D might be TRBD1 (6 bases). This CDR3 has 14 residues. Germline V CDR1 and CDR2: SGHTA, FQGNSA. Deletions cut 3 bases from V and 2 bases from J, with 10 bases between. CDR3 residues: CASSFTDSNTEAFF. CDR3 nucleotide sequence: TGTGCCAGCAGCTTTACGGACAGCAACACTGAAGCTTTCTTT.

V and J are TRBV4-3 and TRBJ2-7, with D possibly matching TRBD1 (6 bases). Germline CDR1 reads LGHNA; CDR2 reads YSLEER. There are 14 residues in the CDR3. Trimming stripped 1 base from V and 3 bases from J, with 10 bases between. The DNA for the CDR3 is TGCGCCAGCAGCCAAGCACAGGGATTCTACGAGCAGTACTTC. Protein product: CASSQAQGFYEQYF.

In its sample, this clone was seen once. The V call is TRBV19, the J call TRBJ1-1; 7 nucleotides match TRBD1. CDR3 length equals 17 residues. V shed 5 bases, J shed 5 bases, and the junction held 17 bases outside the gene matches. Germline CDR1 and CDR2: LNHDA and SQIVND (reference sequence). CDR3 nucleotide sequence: TGTGCCAGTAGTCGAGAGAACGCCCGACAGGGAAAAACTGAAGCTTTCTTT. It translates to CASSRENARQGKTEAFF.

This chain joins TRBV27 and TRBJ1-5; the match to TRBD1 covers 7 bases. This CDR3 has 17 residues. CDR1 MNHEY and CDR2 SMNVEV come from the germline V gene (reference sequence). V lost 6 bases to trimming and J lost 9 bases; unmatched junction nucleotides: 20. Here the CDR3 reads CASSLSGQQVLSRPQHF. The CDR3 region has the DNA TGTGCCAGCAGCCTCTCGGGACAGCAGGTGCTCTCACGGCCCCAGCATTTT.

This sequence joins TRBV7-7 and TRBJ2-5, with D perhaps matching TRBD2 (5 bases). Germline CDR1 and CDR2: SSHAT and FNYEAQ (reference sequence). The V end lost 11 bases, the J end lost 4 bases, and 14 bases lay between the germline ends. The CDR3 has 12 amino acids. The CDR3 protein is CAGKGRGETQYF. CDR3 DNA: TGTGCCGGCAAGGGCCGGGGAGAGACCCAGTACTTC.

The DNA of the CDR3 is TGTGCCACGACCGGCGGGGGTAGCAATCAGCCCCAGCATTTT. Its protein is CATTGGGSNQPQHF. The V gene is TRBV7-9, the J gene TRBJ1-5; possibly TRBD1 for D (5 bases). The CDR3 covers 14 residues. V shed 10 bases and J shed 0 bases, with 13 bases lying between them. Germline V CDR1 and CDR2: SEHNR, FQNEAQ (reference sequence).

The CDR3 region is CASRPLAGGSGEQFF. CDR3 nucleotides: TGTGCCAGCAGGCCCTTAGCGGGAGGATCAGGTGAGCAGTTCTTC. The gene calls are TRBV6-6 and TRBJ2-1; TRBD2 matches 10 bases. CDR3 size: 15 residues. Trimming at V came to 6 bases and at J to 9 bases, leaving 11 bases not matched to a gene. Germline assignment: CDR1 MNHNY and CDR2 SVGAGI (reference sequence).

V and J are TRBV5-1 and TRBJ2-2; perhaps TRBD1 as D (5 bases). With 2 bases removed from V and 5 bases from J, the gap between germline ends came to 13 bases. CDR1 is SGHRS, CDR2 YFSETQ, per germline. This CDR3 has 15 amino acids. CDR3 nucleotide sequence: TGCGCCAGCAGCTTCGGGCAGGGTCGGACCGGGGAGCTGTTTTTT. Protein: CASSFGQGRTGELFF.

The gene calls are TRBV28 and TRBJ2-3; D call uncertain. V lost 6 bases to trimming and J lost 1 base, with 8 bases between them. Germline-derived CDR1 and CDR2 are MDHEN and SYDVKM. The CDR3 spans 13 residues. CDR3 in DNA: TGTGCCAGCAGGGGTCGGGGCACAGATACGCAGTATTTT. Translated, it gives CASRGRGTDTQYF.

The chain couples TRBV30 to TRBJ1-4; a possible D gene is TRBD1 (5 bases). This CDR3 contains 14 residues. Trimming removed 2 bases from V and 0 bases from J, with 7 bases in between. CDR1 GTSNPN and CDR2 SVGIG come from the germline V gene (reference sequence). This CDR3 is CAWSPTATNEKLFF. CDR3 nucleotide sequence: TGTGCCTGGAGTCCGACAGCAACTAATGAAAAACTGTTTTTT.

Written as DNA, the CDR3 is TGCGCCAGCAGCCCGACAGGGGGCAGCGAAAAACTGTTTTTT. It is translated as CASSPTGGSEKLFF. The genes are TRBV5-1 and TRBJ1-4, with 10 bases fitting TRBD1. Trimming cost V 4 bases and J 8 bases; bases outside gene matches: 5. The CDR3 contains 14 residues. Germline CDR1 is SGHRS and CDR2 is YFSETQ.

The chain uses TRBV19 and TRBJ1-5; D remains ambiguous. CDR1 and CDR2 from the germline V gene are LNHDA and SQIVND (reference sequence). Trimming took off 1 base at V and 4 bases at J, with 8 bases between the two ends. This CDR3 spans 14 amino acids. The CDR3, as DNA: TGTGCCAGTAGTATAGTTCTATGGAATCAGCCCCAGCATTTT. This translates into CASSIVLWNQPQHF. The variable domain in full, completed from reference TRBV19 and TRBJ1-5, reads DGGITQSPKYLFRKEGQNVTLSCEQNLNHDAMYWYRQDPGQGLRLIYYSQIVNDFQKGDIAEGYSVSREKKESFPLTVTSAQKNPTAFYLCASSIVLWNQPQHFGDGTRLSIL.

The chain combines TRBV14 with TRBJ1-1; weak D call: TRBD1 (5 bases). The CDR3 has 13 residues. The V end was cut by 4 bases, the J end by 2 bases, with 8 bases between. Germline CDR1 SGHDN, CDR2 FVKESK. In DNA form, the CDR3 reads TGTGCCAGCAGCCTTCAGGGAAACACTGAAGCTTTCTTT. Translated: CASSLQGNTEAFF. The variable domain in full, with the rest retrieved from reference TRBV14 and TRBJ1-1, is EAGVTQFPSHSVIEKGQTVTLRCDPISGHDNLYWYRRVMGKEIKFLLHFVKESKQDESGMPNNRFLAERTGGTYSTLKVQPAELEDSGVYFCASSLQGNTEAFFGQGTRLTVV.

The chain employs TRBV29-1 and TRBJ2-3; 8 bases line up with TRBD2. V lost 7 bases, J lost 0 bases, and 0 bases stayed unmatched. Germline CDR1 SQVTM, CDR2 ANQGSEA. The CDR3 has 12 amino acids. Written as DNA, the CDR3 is TGCAGCGCTAGCGGGAGCACAGATACGCAGTATTTT. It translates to CSASGSTDTQYF.

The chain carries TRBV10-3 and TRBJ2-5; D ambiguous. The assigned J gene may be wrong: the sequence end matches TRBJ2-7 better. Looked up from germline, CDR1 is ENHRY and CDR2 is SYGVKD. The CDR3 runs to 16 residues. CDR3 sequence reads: CAISESFVRSPYEQYF. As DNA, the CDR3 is TGTGCCATCAGTGAGTCGTTTGTACGGTCCCCCTACGAGCAGTACTTC.

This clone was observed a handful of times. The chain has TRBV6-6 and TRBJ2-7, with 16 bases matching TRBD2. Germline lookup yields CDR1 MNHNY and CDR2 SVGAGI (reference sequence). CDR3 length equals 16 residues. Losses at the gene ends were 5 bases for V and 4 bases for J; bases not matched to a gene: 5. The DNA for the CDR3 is TGTGCCAGCAGTACCGGGACTAGCGGGAGGGCTTACGAGCAGTACTTC. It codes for CASSTGTSGRAYEQYF.

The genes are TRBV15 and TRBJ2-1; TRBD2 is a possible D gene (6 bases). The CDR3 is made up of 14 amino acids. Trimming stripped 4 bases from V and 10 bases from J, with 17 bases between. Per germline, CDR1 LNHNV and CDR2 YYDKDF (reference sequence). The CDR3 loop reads CATSNRRTMREQFF. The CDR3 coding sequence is TGTGCCACCAGCAACCGGCGGACTATGAGAGAGCAGTTCTTC.

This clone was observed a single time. The CDR3 is CASSTSGTYIRADTQYF. The CDR3 nucleotides read TGTGCCAGCAGCACTAGCGGGACTTACATTAGGGCAGATACGCAGTATTTT. The chain recombines TRBV21-1 with TRBJ2-3; TRBD2, as called in the table, went unchecked against the DNA. TRBV21-1 is listed as a pseudogene. The CDR3 is 17 amino acids.

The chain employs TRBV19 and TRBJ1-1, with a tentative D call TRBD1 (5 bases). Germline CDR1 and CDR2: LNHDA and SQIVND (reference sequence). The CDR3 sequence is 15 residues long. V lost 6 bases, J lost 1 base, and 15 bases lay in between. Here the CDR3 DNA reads TGTGCCAGTAGCTCCCTCAGGGTTACGAACACTGAAGCTTTCTTT. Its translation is CASSSLRVTNTEAFF. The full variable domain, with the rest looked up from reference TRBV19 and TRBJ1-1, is DGGITQSPKYLFRKEGQNVTLSCEQNLNHDAMYWYRQDPGQGLRLIYYSQIVNDFQKGDIAEGYSVSREKKESFPLTVTSAQKNPTAFYLCASSSLRVTNTEAFFGQGTRLTVV.

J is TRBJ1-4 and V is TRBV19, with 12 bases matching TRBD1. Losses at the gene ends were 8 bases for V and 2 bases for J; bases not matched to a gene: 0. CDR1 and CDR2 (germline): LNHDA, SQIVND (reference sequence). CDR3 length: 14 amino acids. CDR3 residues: CASGTGGTNEKLFF. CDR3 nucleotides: TGTGCCAGTGGGACAGGGGGCACTAATGAAAAACTGTTTTTT.

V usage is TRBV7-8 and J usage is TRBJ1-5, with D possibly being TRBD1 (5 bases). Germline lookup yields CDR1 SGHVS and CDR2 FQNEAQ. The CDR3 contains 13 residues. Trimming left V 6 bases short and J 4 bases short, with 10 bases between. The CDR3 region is CASRIGENQPQHF. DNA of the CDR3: TGTGCCAGCAGGATAGGGGAAAATCAGCCCCAGCATTTT. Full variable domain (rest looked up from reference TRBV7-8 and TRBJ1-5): GAGVSQSPRYKVAKRGQDVALRCDPISGHVSLFWYQQALGQGPEFLTYFQNEAQLDKSGLPSDRFFAERPEGSVSTLKIQRTQQEDSAVYLCASRIGENQPQHFGDGTRLSIL.

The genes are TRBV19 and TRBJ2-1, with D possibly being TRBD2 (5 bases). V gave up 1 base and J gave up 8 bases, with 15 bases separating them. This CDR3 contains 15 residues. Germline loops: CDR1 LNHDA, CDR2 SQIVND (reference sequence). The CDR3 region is CASSIGGVLVDEQFF. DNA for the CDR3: TGTGCCAGTAGTATAGGGGGAGTTCTAGTGGATGAGCAGTTCTTC.

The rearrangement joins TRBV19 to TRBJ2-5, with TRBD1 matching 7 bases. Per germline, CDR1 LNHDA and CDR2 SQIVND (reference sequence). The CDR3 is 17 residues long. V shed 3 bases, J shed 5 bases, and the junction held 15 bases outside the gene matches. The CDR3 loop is CASSIHHNRGPSETQYF. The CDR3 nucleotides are TGTGCCAGTAGTATCCACCACAACAGGGGTCCGTCGGAGACCCAGTACTTC. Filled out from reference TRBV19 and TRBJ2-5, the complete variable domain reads DGGITQSPKYLFRKEGQNVTLSCEQNLNHDAMYWYRQDPGQGLRLIYYSQIVNDFQKGDIAEGYSVSREKKESFPLTVTSAQKNPTAFYLCASSIHHNRGPSETQYFGPGTRLLVL.

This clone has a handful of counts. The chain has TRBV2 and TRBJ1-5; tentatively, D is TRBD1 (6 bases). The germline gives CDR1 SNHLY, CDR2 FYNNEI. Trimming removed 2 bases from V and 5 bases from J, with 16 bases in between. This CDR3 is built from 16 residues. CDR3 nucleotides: TGTGCCAGCAGTGAACTTCTCGGGACAAGTTATCAGCCCCAGCATTTT. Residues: CASSELLGTSYQPQHF.

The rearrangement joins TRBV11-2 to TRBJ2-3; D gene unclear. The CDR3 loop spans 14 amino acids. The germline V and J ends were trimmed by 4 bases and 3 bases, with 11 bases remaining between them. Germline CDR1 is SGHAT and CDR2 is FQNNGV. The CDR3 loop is CASSYRVWTDTQYF. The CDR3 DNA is TGTGCCAGCAGCTACAGAGTTTGGACAGATACGCAGTATTTT. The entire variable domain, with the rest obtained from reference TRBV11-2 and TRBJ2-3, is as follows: EAGVAQSPRYKIIEKRQSVAFWCNPISGHATLYWYQQILGQGPKLLIQFQNNGVVDDSQLPKDRFSAERLKGVDSTLKIQPAKLEDSAVYLCASSYRVWTDTQYFGPGTRLTVL.

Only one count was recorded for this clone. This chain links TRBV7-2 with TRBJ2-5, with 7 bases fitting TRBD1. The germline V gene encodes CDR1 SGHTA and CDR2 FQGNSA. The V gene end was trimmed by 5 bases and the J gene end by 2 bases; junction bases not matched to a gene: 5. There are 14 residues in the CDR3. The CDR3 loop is CASSLRDSQETQYF. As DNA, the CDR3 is TGTGCCAGCAGCCTCCGGGACAGTCAAGAGACCCAGTACTTC.

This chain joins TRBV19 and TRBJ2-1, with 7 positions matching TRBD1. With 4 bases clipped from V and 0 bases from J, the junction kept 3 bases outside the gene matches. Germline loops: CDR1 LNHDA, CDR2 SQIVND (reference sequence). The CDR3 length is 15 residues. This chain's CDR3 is CASSNAGGSYNEQFF. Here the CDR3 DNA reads TGTGCCAGTAGTAATGCAGGGGGCTCCTACAATGAGCAGTTCTTC.

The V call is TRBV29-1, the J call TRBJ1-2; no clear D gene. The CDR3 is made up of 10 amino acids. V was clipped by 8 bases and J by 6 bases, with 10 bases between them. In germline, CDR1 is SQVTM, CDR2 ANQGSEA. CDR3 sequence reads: CSSSGDGYTF. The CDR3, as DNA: TGCAGCTCGTCCGGGGATGGCTACACCTTC.

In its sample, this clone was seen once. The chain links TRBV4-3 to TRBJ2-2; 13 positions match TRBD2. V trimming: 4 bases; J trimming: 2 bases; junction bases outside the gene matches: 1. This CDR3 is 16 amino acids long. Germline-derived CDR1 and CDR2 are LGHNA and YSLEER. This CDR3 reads CASSRTSGSNTGELFF. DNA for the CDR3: TGCGCCAGCAGCCGGACTAGCGGGAGCAACACCGGGGAGCTGTTTTTT.